Following are 22 T cell receptor beta chains from one sample sequenced in a study of T-cell reconstitution after alpha-beta-depleted transplantation in children. The TCRbeta library was prepared with unique molecular identifiers. TCRdb reprocessed the PCR reads via MiXCR and lists one record per CDR3 protein. The sample has fewer than 550,000 distinct CDR3 sequences; over 10% are singletons. Here the sequenced sample was PBMCs, mostly from graft donor cells, taken 180 days after TCRalphabeta/CD19-depleted stem cell transplant. The source is a female patient between 2 and 15 years old who had a stem cell transplant for aplastic anemia, so the T cells may come from the graft donor.

This clonotype was seen a few times. The chain has TRBV10-3 and TRBJ2-5; 7 bases match TRBD2. Germline V lookup: CDR1 ENHRY, CDR2 SYGVKD. The CDR3 length is 18 residues. Trimming at V came to 4 bases and at J to 4 bases, leaving 18 bases not matched to a gene. Here the CDR3 reads CAISAQLSLAKGRETQYF. CDR3 nucleotides: TGTGCCATCAGTGCCCAACTTTCACTAGCGAAAGGGAGAGAGACCCAGTACTTC.

This clonotype was observed at least ten times. The V call is TRBV18, the J call TRBJ2-5, with 10 bases identical to TRBD2. This CDR3 has 14 residues. Germline CDR1 KGHSH, CDR2 LQKENI. The junction had 6 bases not matched to a gene; V was cut back by 8 bases and J by 3 bases. CDR3 DNA sequence: TGTGCCAGCAGCCCAACTAGCGGGAAAGAGACCCAGTACTTC. Its protein is CASSPTSGKETQYF.

This clonotype was seen at least ten times. The chain has TRBV7-6 and TRBJ2-1; the match to TRBD2 covers 13 bases. The CDR3 loop spans 17 amino acids. V shed 4 bases and J 10 bases; nucleotides not matched to a gene: 13. Germline V gene lookup returns CDR1 SGHVS and CDR2 FNYEAQ. The DNA for the CDR3 is TGTGCCAGCAGCTCACTCACGAGACTAGCGGGAGGTTGGGAGCAGTTCTTC. It codes for CASSSLTRLAGGWEQFF. Complete variable domain (other parts from reference TRBV7-6 and TRBJ2-1): GAGVSQSPRYKVTKRGQDVALRCDPISGHVSLYWYRQALGQGPEFLTYFNYEAQQDKSGLPNDRFSAERPEGSISTLTIQRTEQRDSAMYRCASSSLTRLAGGWEQFFGPGTRLTVL.

V gene TRBV29-1 combines with J gene TRBJ1-1; D possibly corresponds to TRBD1 (5 bases). V was shortened by 7 bases and J by 4 bases, with 22 bases between the two germline ends. Germline V gene data show CDR1 as SQVTM and CDR2 as ANQGSEA. The CDR3 contains 15 residues. The CDR3 nucleotides read TGCAGCGCCCGGGGCTGGCCAGGCGGCATCACTGAAGCTTTCTTT. Protein product: CSARGWPGGITEAFF.

About this clonotype itself: The junction does not match germline at one end; this may be a read error. The chain employs TRBV19 and TRBJ2-4, with TRBD1 as a possible D gene (6 bases). Germline lookup yields CDR1 LNHDA and CDR2 SQIVND (reference sequence). The CDR3 sequence is 14 residues long. The CDR3 sequence is CASCPTGTKNSQYF. The CDR3 DNA sequence: TGTGCCAGTTGCCCCACAGGGACGAAAAACAGTCAGTACTTC.

This rearrangement joins TRBV7-2 to TRBJ2-7, with unresolved D. Germline values: CDR1 SGHTA, CDR2 FQGNSA. Trimming stripped 5 bases from V and 0 bases from J, with 17 bases between. The CDR3 length is 16 residues. CDR3 nucleotide sequence: TGTGCCAGCAGCGTTTGGCCGATTTGGAGCTCCTACGAGCAGTACGTC. Translation: CASSVWPIWSSYEQYV.

The DNA for the CDR3 is TGTGCCATCAGTGAAGAGACAGTTGGCACAGATACGCAGTATTTT. Translated, it gives CAISEETVGTDTQYF. The V gene is TRBV10-3, the J gene TRBJ2-3; tentatively, D is TRBD1 (5 bases). The CDR3 has 15 residues. The V and J ends lost 3 bases and 1 base respectively, with 11 bases between them. CDR1 is ENHRY and CDR2 is SYGVKD in the germline V gene.

This clonotype came up a few times. The rearrangement uses TRBV4-2 and TRBJ2-7, with 10 bases matching TRBD2. This CDR3 is 15 amino acids long. Losses at the gene ends were 3 bases for V and 3 bases for J; bases not matched to a gene: 5. Germline V CDR1 and CDR2: LGHNA, YNFKEQ. The CDR3 reads CASSHHGLADYEQYF. CDR3 coding DNA: TGTGCCAGCAGCCACCACGGACTAGCGGACTACGAGCAGTACTTC.

The V call is TRBV7-2, the J call TRBJ1-4, with D maybe TRBD1 (5 bases). V was cut by 5 bases and J by 8 bases, with 21 bases left in between. CDR1 is SGHTA and CDR2 is FQGNSA in the germline V gene. The CDR3 is 16 residues long. This CDR3 reads CASSPEAGLGGEKLFF. The CDR3 DNA sequence: TGTGCCAGCAGCCCAGAGGCGGGGCTAGGAGGCGAAAAACTGTTTTTT.

In its sample, this clonotype was seen a few times. The V and J genes are TRBV4-3 and TRBJ2-3; no clear D. V lost 1 base and J lost 6, with 8 bases in between. Germline values: CDR1 LGHNA, CDR2 YSLEER. The CDR3 consists of 13 residues. CDR3: CASSQGAGDTQYF. The CDR3 nucleotides are TGCGCCAGCAGCCAAGGGGCCGGTGATACGCAGTATTTT.

This clonotype has ten or more counts. V and J are TRBV12-3 or TRBV12-4 and TRBJ2-7; no firm D call. The CDR3 sequence is 11 residues long. V lost 1 base, J lost 11 bases, and 9 bases lay in between. CDR3 sequence (DNA): TGTGCCAGCAGTTTAGAGGCCAGGAAGTACGTC. Protein: CASSLEARKYV.

The chain joins TRBV6-2 or TRBV6-3 to TRBJ1-5, with unresolved D. The germline V gene has CDR1 MNHEY and CDR2 SVGEGT. This CDR3 spans 18 amino acids. V lost 2 bases and J 6 bases, leaving 23 bases between the germline ends. The CDR3 region has the DNA TGTGCCAGCAGTTACAGCTCAGGAGGACCCTTTTGGGGTCAGCCCCAGCATTTT. Encoded protein: CASSYSSGGPFWGQPQHF.

The chain couples TRBV7-2 to TRBJ2-1; D might be TRBD2 (5 bases). Germline V lookup: CDR1 SGHTA, CDR2 FQGNSA. With 4 bases removed from V and 8 bases from J, the gap between germline ends came to 15 bases. This CDR3 is 14 amino acids long. This chain's CDR3 is CASSSARGRHEQFF. The DNA of the CDR3 is TGTGCCAGCAGCTCAGCTCGGGGTCGCCATGAGCAGTTCTTC.

This clonotype has only a few counts. The chain carries TRBV5-1 and TRBJ2-1, with D unclear. This CDR3 region has 16 residues. CDR1 SGHRS and CDR2 YFSETQ come from the germline V gene. The ends were cut back, 3 bases at V and 0 bases at J, with 13 bases in the middle. The CDR3, as DNA: TGCGCCAGCAGCTCTCCCAGATTAAGCTCCTACAATGAGCAGTTCTTC. This translates into CASSSPRLSSYNEQFF.

This chain connects TRBV5-1 to TRBJ1-4; a possible D gene is TRBD1 (6 bases). The CDR3 is 17 amino acids. Trimming stripped 4 bases from V and 4 bases from J, with 20 bases between. CDR1 and CDR2 from the germline V gene are SGHRS and YFSETQ. CDR3 sequence (DNA): TGCGCCAGCAGCCCCACGGACAGATCGGCTTATAATGAAAAACTGTTTTTT. Translated: CASSPTDRSAYNEKLFF.

This clonotype appeared a few times. The rearrangement links TRBV12-3 or TRBV12-4 to TRBJ2-1; 8 nucleotides align to TRBD2. This CDR3 is 16 amino acids long. Unmatched junction bases numbered 16, after V lost 6 bases and J lost 9 bases. The CDR3 DNA reads TGTGCCAGCAGCCCACTACCCGGGACTAGGCGTAGTGAGCAGTTCTTC. Its protein is CASSPLPGTRRSEQFF.

This clonotype was counted only a few times. This chain connects TRBV20-1 to TRBJ1-5; 7 positions agree with TRBD1. Per the germline V gene, CDR1 is DFQATT and CDR2 is SNEGSKA (reference sequence). This CDR3 is 17 amino acids long. The junction had 15 bases not matched to a gene; V was cut back by 1 base and J by 6 bases. The CDR3 region has the DNA TGCAGTGCTAGAGCCCCCCGTTCAGGGGGAAAAGGTCAGCCCCAGCATTTT. Its protein is CSARAPRSGGKGQPQHF.

The V call is TRBV7-2, the J call TRBJ2-1, with 8 nucleotides matching TRBD2. The V gene end was trimmed by 3 bases and the J gene end by 5 bases; junction bases not matched to a gene: 6. CDR3 size: 15 residues. Germline loops: CDR1 SGHTA, CDR2 FQGNSA. The CDR3 sequence is CASSLSLAEHNEQFF. The CDR3 DNA reads TGTGCCAGCAGCTTGTCACTAGCGGAGCACAATGAGCAGTTCTTC.

This clonotype has only a few counts. This chain joins TRBV28 and TRBJ1-4, with no clear D. V lost 4 bases and J lost 8, with 8 bases in between. In germline, CDR1 is MDHEN, CDR2 SYDVKM. The CDR3 has 12 residues. The CDR3 nucleotides are TGTGCCAGCAGTTGGGTGTCGGAAAAACTGTTTTTT. It specifies CASSWVSEKLFF.

This clonotype was counted only a few times. The chain links TRBV5-1 to TRBJ2-2; tentatively, D is TRBD2 (6 bases). Trimming stripped 3 bases from V and 1 base from J, with 10 bases between. The germline V gene encodes CDR1 SGHRS and CDR2 YFSETQ. The CDR3 is 15 amino acids. CDR3 loop: CASSSGLGNTGELFF. The CDR3 DNA follows: TGCGCCAGCAGCTCGGGACTCGGGAACACCGGGGAGCTGTTTTTT.

This clonotype was counted a few times. The chain carries TRBV4-3 and TRBJ1-4; 7 bases align to TRBD1. The CDR3 loop spans 17 amino acids. The germline CDR1 and CDR2 sequences are LGHNA and YSLEER. Trimming took 2 bases from V and 8 from J; bases not matched to a gene: 14. The CDR3 DNA reads TGCGCCAGCAGCCAACTGGTCTGGGGGACAGAGGAGGAAAAACTGTTTTTT. Translation gives CASSQLVWGTEEEKLFF.

This clonotype was found many times. The V and J genes are TRBV6-5 and TRBJ2-7, with 10 nucleotides matching TRBD1. V was clipped by 4 bases and J by 6 bases; unmatched bases: 6. The CDR3 has 14 residues. Looked up from germline, CDR1 is MNHEY and CDR2 is SVGAGI. Written as DNA, the CDR3 is TGTGCCAGCAGTTCCCTGACAGGGGGCGGCGAGCAGTACGTC. Residues: CASSSLTGGGEQYV.